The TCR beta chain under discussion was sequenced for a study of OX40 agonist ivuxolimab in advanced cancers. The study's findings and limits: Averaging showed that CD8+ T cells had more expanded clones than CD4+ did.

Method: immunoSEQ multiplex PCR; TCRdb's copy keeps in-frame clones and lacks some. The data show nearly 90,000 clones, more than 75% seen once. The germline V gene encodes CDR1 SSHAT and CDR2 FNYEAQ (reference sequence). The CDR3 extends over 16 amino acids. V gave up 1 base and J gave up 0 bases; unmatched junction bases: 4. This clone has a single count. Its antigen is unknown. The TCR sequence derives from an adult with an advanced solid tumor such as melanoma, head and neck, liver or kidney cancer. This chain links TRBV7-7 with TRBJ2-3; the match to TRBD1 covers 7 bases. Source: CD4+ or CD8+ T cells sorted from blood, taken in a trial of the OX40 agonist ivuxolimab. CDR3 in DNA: TGTGCCAGCAGCTTAGGGGGGACAGCTAGCACAGATACGCAGTATTTT. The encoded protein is CASSLGGTASTDTQYF.